Given below is one TCR beta chain in context. The data are from a study of blood T cell repertoires in COVID-19. Study overall: Nucleic acid was either cDNA or gDNA, and it came from T cells, B-cell-depleted T cells, or PBMCs.

As originally analysed: The assay estimated nucleated cells by amplifying reference gene primers. The method was immunoSEQ multiplex PCR; TCRdb's version includes in-frame clones alone and lacks a portion of them. That table gives V, J and clone size, and the DNA gave D and trimming. Of more than 90,000 clones detected, approximately 80% appear once; the ten largest clones hold approximately 24%. The CDR3 loop spans 16 amino acids. Unmatched junction bases numbered 11, after V lost 4 bases and J lost 7 bases. Germline V lookup: CDR1 SNHLY, CDR2 FYNNEI. The rearrangement links TRBV2 to TRBJ2-1; TRBD2 matches 9 bases. The TCR originated in a human donor in a cohort sampled during active COVID-19. Sample: peripheral blood. CDR3 coding DNA: TGTGCCAGCAGTGTGGTGGCGGGAGGGCCCTGGAATGAGCAGTTCTTC. This sequence encodes CASSVVAGGPWNEQFF.